These T cell receptor beta chains were read from a single sample in a study of cytomegalovirus exposure and HLA in healthy donors. Measured with immunoSEQ multiplex PCR; TCRdb has only the in-frame clones, and not every one. This sample has some 71,000 clones; 94% occur once, and the top ten carry roughly 1%. Sequencing was carried out using PBMCs. The source of these receptors is a young woman in good health and CMV-seronegative. CDR3s include the opening cysteine and the closing phenylalanine or tryptophan. The order of the fields is D gene, V gene, J gene, clone size, CDR3 DNA, CDR3 protein. A D gene is named only where the DNA matches it firmly. A clone size is listed for some rows: how often the clone was seen (once, few, many), or a class if it is expanded.

NA	TRBV11-2	TRBJ1-4	NA	TGTGCCAGCAGCAAAACGGGCTCAGGGAATGAAAAACTGTTTTTT	CASSKTGSGNEKLFF
TRBD1	TRBV9	TRBJ2-3	few	TGTGCCAGCAGCCCAACAGGGGGCGCGGGCACAGATACGCAGTATTTT	CASSPTGGAGTDTQYF
TRBD2	TRBV27	TRBJ2-2	NA	TGTGCCAGCAGTTTAAAGAAAGCGGGGGGATATACCGGGGAGCTGTTTTTT	CASSLKKAGGYTGELFF
NA	TRBV7-9	TRBJ1-6	NA	TGTGCCAGCAGCGGCGGGGTAGGGTTTTCACCCCTCCACTTT	CASSGGVGFSPLHF
TRBD2	TRBV7-6	TRBJ2-7	NA	TGTGCCAGCAGCCAGGGACTAGCGAGCGAGCAGTACTTC	CASSQGLASEQYF
TRBD2	TRBV7-2	TRBJ2-3	NA	TGTGCCAGCAGAGCGGGACTAGCGGGGGGAACAGATACGCAGTATTTT	CASRAGLAGGTDTQYF
NA	TRBV7-2	TRBJ1-1	NA	TGTGCCAGCAGCTTACGCGTTAGAGACACTGAAGCTTTCTTT	CASSLRVRDTEAFF
NA	TRBV19	TRBJ2-3	NA	TGTGCCAGTAGTATGTTTCAGTCAAGCACAGATACGCAGTATTTT	CASSMFQSSTDTQYF
TRBD2	TRBV7-3	TRBJ2-2	NA	TGTGCCAGCAGCATTACTAGCGGGAGTGCCGGGGAGCTGTTTTTT	CASSITSGSAGELFF
NA	TRBV5-6	TRBJ2-5	NA	TGTGCCAGCAGCTTTCCTTCCCAAGAGACCCAGTACTTC	CASSFPSQETQYF
TRBD2	TRBV19	TRBJ2-1	NA	TGTGCCAGTAGTTCCGGGCGGGGGGGCCTCTATGAGCAGTTCTTC	CASSSGRGGLYEQFF
NA	TRBV30	TRBJ1-1	NA	TGTGCCTGGGAGAGAAACACTGAAGCTTTCTTT	CAWERNTEAFF
TRBD2	TRBV19	TRBJ2-7	NA	TGTGCCAGACCGGACGGGGGGTCCTACGAGCAGTACTTC	CARPDGGSYEQYF
NA	TRBV18	TRBJ2-1	NA	TGTGCCAGCTCACGCCAGACTAGGGTTGGGCTATACAATGAGCAGTTCTTC	CASSRQTRVGLYNEQFF
NA	TRBV7-9	TRBJ2-1	NA	TGTGCCAGCAGCTCCGAACGGTCCTCCTACAATGAGCAGTTCTTC	CASSSERSSYNEQFF
NA	TRBV7-8	TRBJ2-3	NA	TGTGCCAGCAGCGTCCACAGTACAGATACGCAGTATTTT	CASSVHSTDTQYF
TRBD2	TRBV6-1	TRBJ2-3	few	TGTGCCAGCAGTGGACTAGCGGGGGGGCCAGATACGCAGTATTTT	CASSGLAGGPDTQYF
NA	TRBV9	TRBJ2-3	NA	TGTGCCAGCAGCCCACTCTTAGATACGCAGTATTTT	CASSPLLDTQYF
NA	TRBV10-3	TRBJ2-3	NA	TGTGCCATCGCCGCCTTGGCGGGGAACACAGATACGCAGTATTTT	CAIAALAGNTDTQYF
NA	TRBV14	TRBJ2-1	NA	TGTGCCAGCAGCCAAGGGGGGGGCGGAACCTACAATGAGCAGTTCTTC	CASSQGGGGTYNEQFF
TRBD1	TRBV7-9	TRBJ1-2	NA	TGTGCCAGCAGCCTAGGACAGGGTGTCTATGGCTACACCTTC	CASSLGQGVYGYTF
NA	TRBV6-1	TRBJ2-3	NA	TGTGCCAGCAGTGAAGCTCCAGAACCCACAGATACGCAGTATTTT	CASSEAPEPTDTQYF
NA	TRBV11-1	TRBJ2-3	NA	TGTGCCAGCAGCTTAGCTTGGGGCGCAGATACGCAGTATTTT	CASSLAWGADTQYF
TRBD2	TRBV19	TRBJ2-1	NA	TGTGCCAGTAGCATAGCGGGAGGTTATTTTGAGCAGTTCTTC	CASSIAGGYFEQFF
NA	TRBV5-1	TRBJ2-1	NA	TGCGCCAGCAGTCTACTAGCAAACAATGAGCAGTTCTTC	CASSLLANNEQFF
NA	TRBV2	TRBJ2-5	NA	TGTGCCAGCACCGAGGACTTAAACCAAGAGACCCAGTACTTC	CASTEDLNQETQYF
TRBD2	TRBV5-1	TRBJ2-2	NA	TGCGCCAGCAGCTTGAACTCGATAGCGGGGGGCGGCACCGGGGAGCTGTTTTTT	CASSLNSIAGGGTGELFF
TRBD1	TRBV7-2	TRBJ2-1	once	TGTGCCAGCAGCCCCCGGGGACAGGGGGCGCATGAGCAGTTCTTC	CASSPRGQGAHEQFF
NA	TRBV28	TRBJ1-5	NA	TGTGCCAGCAGTTTAGCCGGGAATCAGCCCCAGCATTTT	CASSLAGNQPQHF
TRBD2	TRBV19	TRBJ2-3	NA	TGTGCCAGTAAGGGACTAGGTGCAGATACGCAGTATTTT	CASKGLGADTQYF
TRBD1	TRBV7-9	TRBJ2-7	NA	TGTGCCAGCAGCGGACAGGGGAGATTCAGCTCCTACGAGCAGTACTTC	CASSGQGRFSSYEQYF
NA	TRBV7-9	TRBJ2-7	NA	TGTGCCAGCAGCTTAGTGGAGTCAGGGCTTCACGAGCAGTACTTC	CASSLVESGLHEQYF
TRBD1	TRBV7-8	TRBJ2-7	NA	TGTGCCAGCAGGGAGACAGGGTTAACCCCCTACGAGCAGTACTTC	CASRETGLTPYEQYF
NA	TRBV5-4	TRBJ2-3	NA	TGTGCCAGTCTAAGACAGGGCACAGATACGCAGTATTTT	CASLRQGTDTQYF
TRBD1	TRBV7-2	TRBJ1-2	NA	TGTGCCAGCAGCTTAACAGGGGGTCTTGGCTACACCTTC	CASSLTGGLGYTF
NA	TRBV29-1	TRBJ2-5	once	TGCAGCGTCCGAGGAGAGACCCAGTACTTC	CSVRGETQYF
TRBD2	TRBV7-9	TRBJ2-1	once	TGTGCCAGCAGCCCCCACGGGGGGGACCGAATCGATGAGCAGTTCTTC	CASSPHGGDRIDEQFF
NA	TRBV27	TRBJ1-1	NA	TGTGCCAGCAGCTTGGGGGGGAACACTGAAGCTTTCTTT	CASSLGGNTEAFF
TRBD1	TRBV6-5	TRBJ2-7	few	TGTGCCAGCAGTGTTGGGACAGACTACGAGCAGTACTTC	CASSVGTDYEQYF
NA	TRBV7-8	TRBJ1-2	NA	TGTGCCAGCAGCTTAGAGCGGCTGGACAGCTCGAACTATGGCTACACCTTC	CASSLERLDSSNYGYTF
NA	TRBV11-2	TRBJ2-5	NA	TGTGCCAGCAGCCCGTTAGAGACCCAGTACTTC	CASSPLETQYF
NA	TRBV2	TRBJ2-1	NA	TGTGCCAGCAGTCACTGGGGCCATGAGCAGTTCTTC	CASSHWGHEQFF
NA	TRBV6-1	TRBJ1-2	NA	TGTGCCAGCAGTGAAGCTGACAGGAACTATGGCTACACCTTC	CASSEADRNYGYTF
NA	TRBV6-5	TRBJ1-1	NA	TGTGCCAGCAGTGTGAACAAGAACACTGAAGCTTTCTTT	CASSVNKNTEAFF
TRBD2	TRBV2	TRBJ2-5	NA	TGTGCCAGCAGCGCTCGACTAGCGGGAGTACGCGAGACCCAGTACTTC	CASSARLAGVRETQYF
NA	TRBV6-1	TRBJ1-2	once	TGTGCCAGCGAGAGGGACTATGGCTACACCTTC	CASERDYGYTF
NA	TRBV2	TRBJ1-4	medium-sized	TGTGCCAGCAGTCCAGTCGCCAATAATGAAAAACTGTTTTTT	CASSPVANNEKLFF
NA	TRBV7-3	TRBJ2-7	few	TGTGCCAGCAGCTTAACCCACTCCTACGAGCAGTACTTC	CASSLTHSYEQYF